The 8 T cell receptor beta chains below all came from one sample that was sequenced in a study of blood T cell repertoires in COVID-19 (dated by TCRdb to the early 2020s). Receptor libraries were prepared by the immunoSEQ multiplex PCR assay. TCRdb's version of the immuneACCESS table is confined to in-frame rearrangements and falls short of the full clone set. An unresolved V gene accounts for under half of the shortfall where checked; the remainder is of unknown origin. This sample lists about 58,000 clones; roughly nine tenths were detected once. The ten largest make up 8% to 9% of the sample. Sequenced material: peripheral blood. Receptors were obtained from a woman aged 70 to 79 with active COVID-19.

This clone occurred a few times. The rearrangement links TRBV7-9 to TRBJ2-1; D is uncertain. V was shortened by 5 bases and J by 3 bases, with 5 bases between the two germline ends. This CDR3 is built from 12 residues. Germline V gene data show CDR1 as SEHNR and CDR2 as FQNEAQ (reference sequence). CDR3 amino acids: CASSLIYNEQFF. The CDR3 nucleotides read TGTGCCAGCAGCCTAATCTACAATGAGCAGTTCTTC.

A few counts support this clone. This chain links TRBV3-1 (or the pseudogene TRBV3-2) with TRBJ2-7; 13 nucleotides agree with TRBD2. CDR3 length equals 15 residues. Germline CDR1 and CDR2: LGHDT and YNNKEL (reference sequence). The ends lost 4 bases at V and 7 bases at J; junction bases unmatched: 7. The CDR3 coding sequence is TGTGCCAGCAGCCCACCGGGACTAGCGGGAAGAGAGCAGTACTTC. Translating gives CASSPPGLAGREQYF.

V gene TRBV5-5 combines with J gene TRBJ1-3; 9 positions match TRBD1. V shed 3 bases, J shed 1 base, and the junction held 8 bases outside the gene matches. Germline V lookup: CDR1 SGHKS, CDR2 YYEKEE (reference sequence). There are 17 residues in the CDR3. The CDR3 DNA sequence: TGTGCCAGCAGCTACGAGGGACAGGGTCATTCTGGAAACACCATATATTTT. Translated: CASSYEGQGHSGNTIYF.

This rearrangement joins TRBV10-3 to TRBJ1-2, with 9 bases matching TRBD1. CDR3 size: 16 residues. V shed 6 bases, J shed 0 bases, and the junction held 8 bases outside the gene matches. Germline CDR1 is ENHRY and CDR2 is SYGVKD. The CDR3: CAIRGTGSFPNYGYTF. The CDR3 coding sequence is TGTGCCATCAGGGGGACAGGGAGCTTCCCTAACTATGGCTACACCTTC.

V gene TRBV19 combines with J gene TRBJ1-5; TRBD1 agrees at 7 bases. With 6 bases clipped from V and 4 bases from J, the junction kept 9 bases outside the gene matches. Germline V gene sequence: CDR1 LNHDA, CDR2 SQIVND (reference sequence). This CDR3 region has 15 residues. CDR3 loop: CASRGGAGGNQPQHF. In nucleotides, the CDR3 is TGTGCCAGTAGGGGCGGGGCAGGGGGGAATCAGCCCCAGCATTTT.

This clone occurred once. This rearrangement joins TRBV5-4 to TRBJ2-3; 12 nucleotides agree with TRBD1. CDR3 length: 15 amino acids. Per the germline V gene, CDR1 is SGHNT and CDR2 is YYREEE (reference sequence). V was pared by 4 bases and J by 3 bases, with 3 bases of the junction left unmatched. Here the CDR3 reads CASSRGQGATDTQYF. The DNA of the CDR3 is TGTGCCAGCAGCAGGGGACAGGGGGCTACAGATACGCAGTATTTT.

This clone was seen a few times. The chain couples TRBV19 to TRBJ2-7; 8 bases line up with TRBD2. The ends lost 6 bases at V and 4 bases at J; junction bases unmatched: 8. There are 14 residues in the CDR3. Germline V gene sequence: CDR1 LNHDA, CDR2 SQIVND (reference sequence). CDR3 coding DNA: TGTGCCAGTAGCGCCGAAGCGGGAGCATACGAGCAGTACTTC. Its protein is CASSAEAGAYEQYF.

The rearrangement links TRBV30 to TRBJ2-2; D unresolved. Looked up from germline, CDR1 is GTSNPN and CDR2 is SVGIG (reference sequence). V shed 5 bases and J shed 7 bases, with 11 bases lying between them. This CDR3 has 12 amino acids. The CDR3 nucleotides read TGTGCCTGGGGTACGATAGTCGGGGAGCTGTTTTTT. Its protein is CAWGTIVGELFF.